These 3 T cell receptor beta chains were sequenced from one sample in a study of vaccination and CD4 T cells after COVID-19. Their recognized antigens are unknown. The Oncomine TCR Beta short-read assay was what sequenced the DNA obtained from cultured CD4+ T cells. Using its own MiXCR run on the PCR reads, TCRdb lists one record per CDR3 protein. This table has about 3,400 distinct CDR3 sequences, 35% to 55% appearing once. Stated treatment: roughly 10-day PBMC culture with coronavirus spike peptide pools or control peptides (ViraFEST assay). The sequenced sample was CD4+ T cells from blood, cultured in vitro. The origin of the receptors is a human donor who had recovered from COVID-19.

This clonotype appeared a few times. The rearrangement uses TRBV20-1 and TRBJ1-1, with 9 bases matching TRBD1. The CDR3 covers 13 residues. Per germline, CDR1 DFQATT and CDR2 SNEGSKA (reference sequence). V dropped 6 bases and J dropped 8; count of bases not matched to a gene: 10. This chain's CDR3 is CSANVQGALEAFF. The DNA of the CDR3 is TGCAGTGCAAACGTACAGGGGGCTCTAGAAGCTTTCTTT.

V is TRBV20-1 and J is TRBJ1-1, with D maybe TRBD1 (5 bases). Germline CDR1 and CDR2: DFQATT and SNEGSKA (reference sequence). CDR3 length: 13 residues. V lost 5 bases, J lost 3 bases, and 13 bases lay in between. The CDR3 DNA is TGCAGTGCTCCTGGGGCCGGACACACTGAAGCTTTCTTT. Translation gives CSAPGAGHTEAFF.

V gene TRBV11-3 combines with J gene TRBJ2-3; unclear D gene. With 2 bases removed from V and 3 bases from J, the gap between germline ends came to 12 bases. The CDR3 is made up of 15 amino acids. Germline V gene sequence: CDR1 SGHNT, CDR2 YENEEA. CDR3 sequence (DNA): TGTGCCAGCAGCTTATCGGGCGAGTGGACAGATACGCAGTATTTT. It translates to CASSLSGEWTDTQYF. The full variable domain, its missing parts supplied by reference TRBV11-3 and TRBJ2-3, is EAGVVQSPRYKIIEKKQPVAFWCNPISGHNTLYWYLQNLGQGPELLIRYENEEAVDDSQLPKDRFSAERLKGVDSTLKIQPAELGDSAVYLCASSLSGEWTDTQYFGPGTRLTVL.